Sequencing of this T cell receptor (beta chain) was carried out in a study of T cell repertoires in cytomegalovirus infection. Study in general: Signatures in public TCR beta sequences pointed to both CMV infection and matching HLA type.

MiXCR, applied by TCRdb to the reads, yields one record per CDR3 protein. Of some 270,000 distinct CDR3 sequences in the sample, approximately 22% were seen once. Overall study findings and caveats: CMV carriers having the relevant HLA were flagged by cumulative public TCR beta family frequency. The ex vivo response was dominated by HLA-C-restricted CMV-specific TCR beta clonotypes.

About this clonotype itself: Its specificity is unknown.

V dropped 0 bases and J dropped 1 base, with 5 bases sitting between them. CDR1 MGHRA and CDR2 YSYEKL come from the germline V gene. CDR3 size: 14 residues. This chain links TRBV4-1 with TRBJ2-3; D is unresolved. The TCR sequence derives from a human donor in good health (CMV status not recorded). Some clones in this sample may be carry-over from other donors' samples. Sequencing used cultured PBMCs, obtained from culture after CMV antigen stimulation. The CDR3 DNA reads TGCGCCAGCAGCCAAGAGCCGGGCACAGATACGCAGTATTTT. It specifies CASSQEPGTDTQYF.